These 8 T cell receptor beta chains share one sample of origin, sequenced in a study of regulatory T cells in long-lasting Graves disease. Stated time point: persistent/refractory GD, antithyroid drugs over 5 years with positive TRAb. Preparation of the TCR library used RNA extracted from PBMCs. Library construction for TCR beta used iRepertoire HTBI primers and Arm-PCR of CDR3 regions. In TCRdb, the multiplex PCR reads were re-called with MiXCR into one record per CDR3 protein. The sample holds some 420,000 distinct CDR3 sequences; 20% to 25% are singletons and the top ten take roughly 13%. The sample in question was peripheral blood mononuclear cells (PBMCs), obtained when the disease was refractory, from a patient treated with antithyroid drugs. The receptor source for this set is a female donor with Graves disease.

This clonotype was detected a few times. CDR3 DNA sequence: TGTGCCACCCTCCGCCGGGATACGAGGGCCGGGGAGCTGTTTTTT. Translated, it gives CATLRRDTRAGELFF. V gene TRBV11-2 combines with J gene TRBJ2-2, with D possibly being TRBD2 (5 bases). Trimming took off 10 bases at V and 6 bases at J, with 21 bases between the two ends. Germline V gene data show CDR1 as SGHAT and CDR2 as FQNNGV. The CDR3 has 15 amino acids.

This clonotype occurred a few times. The chain recombines TRBV20-1 with TRBJ2-7; TRBD2 aligns across 8 bases. Unmatched junction bases numbered 7, after V lost 0 bases and J lost 3 bases. This CDR3 contains 15 residues. Per germline, CDR1 DFQATT and CDR2 SNEGSKA (reference sequence). This CDR3 reads CSARDLERGNYEQYF. DNA of the CDR3: TGCAGTGCTAGAGATTTAGAGCGGGGGAACTACGAGCAGTACTTC.

This clonotype was observed at least ten times. The chain carries TRBV7-2 and TRBJ2-7; a weak D match, TRBD1 (7 bases). The germline gives CDR1 SGHTA, CDR2 FQGNSA. The CDR3 has 18 residues. Trimming removed 2 bases at V and 1 base at J, with 21 bases between. The DNA for the CDR3 is TGTGCCAGCAGCTTAATTCGTTACAGGGGACTTGGTTCCTACGAGCAGTACTTC. It codes for CASSLIRYRGLGSYEQYF.

This clonotype has at least ten counts. The chain has TRBV6-1 and TRBJ1-2; 7 nucleotides line up with TRBD1. The CDR3 totals 15 residues. The V gene's germline CDR1 is MNHNS and CDR2 SASEGT. The junction had 15 bases not matched to a gene; V was cut back by 10 bases and J by 4 bases. CDR3 DNA: TGTGCCACCCGACAGGGTGCAGTCTTCTTCTATGGCTACACCTTC. Translation: CATRQGAVFFYGYTF.

As regards this clonotype: It is likely a read error, because the conserved phenylalanine at the end of the CDR3 is missing. The rearrangement links TRBV27 to TRBJ1-6; D possibly corresponds to TRBD1 (6 bases). V lost 1 base and J lost 10, with 17 bases in between. The CDR3 is made up of 16 amino acids. Looked up from germline, CDR1 is MNHEY and CDR2 is SMNVEV (reference sequence). CDR3 DNA sequence: TGTGCCAGCAGTTTATTGTCCCAGGGGACCGCATCACCCCTCCACTCT. Translating it yields CASSLLSQGTASPLHS.

The gene calls are TRBV7-2 and TRBJ2-2, with D perhaps TRBD2 (6 bases). V gave up 1 base and J gave up 5 bases, with 14 bases separating them. Germline-derived CDR1 and CDR2 are SGHTA and FQGNSA. The CDR3 totals 16 residues. The CDR3 DNA reads as TGTGCCAGCAGCTTAGGATGGGGGGTTATTACCGGGGAGCTGTTTTTT. This codes for CASSLGWGVITGELFF.

The chain combines TRBV10-3 with TRBJ1-5, with D possibly matching TRBD1 (6 bases). CDR1 ENHRY and CDR2 SYGVKD come from the germline V gene. The V gene lost 6 bases and the J gene lost 4 bases, with 19 bases spanning the gap. This CDR3 has 16 amino acids. CDR3 sequence (DNA): TGTGCCATCAGCGGGGGATTAGGGGGTGGGAATCAGCCCCAGCATTTT. This encodes CAISGGLGGGNQPQHF.

This clonotype was counted between two and nine times. The chain is built from TRBV29-1 and TRBJ2-7, with D perhaps TRBD1 or TRBD2 (5 bases each). V was cut by 7 bases and J by 0 bases, with 16 bases left in between. Germline V CDR1 and CDR2: SQVTM, ANQGSEA. The CDR3 runs 14 residues. The CDR3 protein is CSAGAGTSSYEQYF. As DNA, the CDR3 is TGCAGCGCCGGGGCGGGCACGAGCTCCTACGAGCAGTACTTC.